There are many counts of the clone carrying this TCR beta chain. Its cognate antigen is unknown. TCRbeta libraries were built with three rounds of nested PCR, modified from ARM-PCR. One entry per CDR3 protein, called by TCRdb with MiXCR from the multiplex PCR reads. There are 50,000 to 70,000 distinct CDR3 sequences in the sample; more than 55% occur only once, and about 32% lies in the top ten. The data were taken from a study of tumor and adjacent non-tumor tissue in lung cancer. The study, taken as a whole, reports: Patients with more diverse tumor TCRs had worse survival.

This sample's RNA came from whole unsorted tissue. The normal lung tissue was taken more than 3 cm from the tumor edge. Donors were chemotherapy-naive, newly diagnosed lung cancer surgical patients in China, August–late 2014. Material: distant non-tumor lung tissue. The source of this sequence is a man between 65 and 79 years old with non-small cell lung cancer.

This CDR3 reads CATSRARDRGNEKLFF. The CDR3 nucleotides read TGTGCCACCAGCAGAGCTCGGGACAGGGGAAATGAAAAACTGTTTTTT. The genes are TRBV15 and TRBJ1-4, with 10 nucleotides matching TRBD1. CDR1 LNHNV and CDR2 YYDKDF come from the germline V gene (reference sequence). The V and J ends lost 1 base and 5 bases, in that order; junction bases with no gene match: 4. There are 16 residues in the CDR3. The entire variable domain, with the rest obtained from reference TRBV15 and TRBJ1-4, is as follows: DAMVIQNPRYQVTQFGKPVTLSCSQTLNHNVMYWYQQKSSQAPKLLFHYYDKDFNNEADTPDNFQSRRPNTSFCFLDIRSPGLGDTAMYLCATSRARDRGNEKLFFGSGTQLSVL.